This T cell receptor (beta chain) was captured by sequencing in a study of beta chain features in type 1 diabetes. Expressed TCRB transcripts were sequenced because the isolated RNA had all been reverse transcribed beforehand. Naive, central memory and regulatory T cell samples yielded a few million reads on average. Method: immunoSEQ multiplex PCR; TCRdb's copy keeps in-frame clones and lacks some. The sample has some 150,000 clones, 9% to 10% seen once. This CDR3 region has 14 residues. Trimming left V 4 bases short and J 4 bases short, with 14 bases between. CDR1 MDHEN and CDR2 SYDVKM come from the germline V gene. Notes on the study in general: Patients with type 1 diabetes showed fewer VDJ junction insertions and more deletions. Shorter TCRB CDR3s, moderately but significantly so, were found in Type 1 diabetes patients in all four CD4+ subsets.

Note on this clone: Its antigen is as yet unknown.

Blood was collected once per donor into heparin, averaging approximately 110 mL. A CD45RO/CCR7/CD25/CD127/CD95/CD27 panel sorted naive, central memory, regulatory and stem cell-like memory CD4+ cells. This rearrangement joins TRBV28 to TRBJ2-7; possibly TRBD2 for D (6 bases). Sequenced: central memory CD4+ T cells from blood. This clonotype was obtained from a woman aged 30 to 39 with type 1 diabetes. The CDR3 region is CASSSYGTVYEQYF. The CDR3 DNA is TGTGCCAGCAGTTCCTACGGGACTGTTTACGAGCAGTACTTC.